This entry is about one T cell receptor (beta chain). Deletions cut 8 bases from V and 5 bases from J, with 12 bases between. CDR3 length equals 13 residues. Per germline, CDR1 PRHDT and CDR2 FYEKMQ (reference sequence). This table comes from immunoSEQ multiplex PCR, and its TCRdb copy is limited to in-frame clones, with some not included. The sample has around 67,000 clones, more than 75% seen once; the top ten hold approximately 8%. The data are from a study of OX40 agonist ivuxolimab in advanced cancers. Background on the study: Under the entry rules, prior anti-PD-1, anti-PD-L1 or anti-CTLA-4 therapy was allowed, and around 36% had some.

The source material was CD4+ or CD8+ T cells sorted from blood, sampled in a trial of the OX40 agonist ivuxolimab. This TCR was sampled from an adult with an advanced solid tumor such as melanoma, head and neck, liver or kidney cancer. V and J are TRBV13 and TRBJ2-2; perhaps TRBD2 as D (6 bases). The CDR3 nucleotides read TGTGCCAGCTTGAGGAGGGGAACCGGGGAGCTGTTTTTT. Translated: CASLRRGTGELFF.